A selection of T cell receptor beta chains follows, all from one sample in a study of T cells in tuberculosis. This table comes from immunoSEQ multiplex PCR, and its TCRdb copy is limited to in-frame clones, with some not included. The sample holds around 49,000 clones, roughly 96% seen once. Source: PBMCs, taken at tuberculosis diagnosis. These receptors came from an adult with tuberculosis. CDR3s include the opening cysteine and the closing phenylalanine or tryptophan. Each record gives: V gene, J gene, CDR3 protein.

v_call: TRBV2; j_call: TRBJ2-1; cdr3_aa: CASSGEREGADNEQFF
v_call: TRBV2; j_call: TRBJ1-1; cdr3_aa: CASSVTGVTEAFF
v_call: TRBV9; j_call: TRBJ1-1; cdr3_aa: CASSVGFFAGVNTEAFF
v_call: TRBV7-2; j_call: TRBJ2-5; cdr3_aa: CASSRLAVHQETQYF
v_call: TRBV4-2; j_call: TRBJ2-5; cdr3_aa: CASSQDGGETQYF
v_call: TRBV7-9; j_call: TRBJ2-1; cdr3_aa: CASSQSEVSYNEQFF
v_call: TRBV19; j_call: TRBJ1-5; cdr3_aa: CASSPGQGFQPQHF
v_call: TRBV6-1; j_call: TRBJ1-4; cdr3_aa: CASTHEVSNEKLFF
v_call: TRBV4-3; j_call: TRBJ1-1; cdr3_aa: CASSQATGASTEAFF
v_call: TRBV5-5; j_call: TRBJ2-3; cdr3_aa: CASSSGQGATDTQYF
v_call: TRBV10-2; j_call: TRBJ2-6; cdr3_aa: CASSPDRTGANVLTF
v_call: TRBV7-2; j_call: TRBJ2-1; cdr3_aa: CASSTTSGRALNEQFF
v_call: TRBV6-6; j_call: TRBJ2-2; cdr3_aa: CASSGPSGANTGELFF